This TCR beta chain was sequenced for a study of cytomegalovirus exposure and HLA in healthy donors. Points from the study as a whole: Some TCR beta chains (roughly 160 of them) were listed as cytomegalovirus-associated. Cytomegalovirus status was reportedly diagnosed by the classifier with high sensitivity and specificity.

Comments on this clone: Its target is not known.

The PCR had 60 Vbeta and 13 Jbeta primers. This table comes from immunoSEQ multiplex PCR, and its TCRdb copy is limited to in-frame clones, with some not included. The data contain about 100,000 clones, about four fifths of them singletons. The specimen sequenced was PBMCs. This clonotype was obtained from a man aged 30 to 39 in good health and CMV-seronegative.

DNA for the CDR3: TGTGCCAGCCCCATGAACACTGAAGCTTTCTTT. Amino acid sequence: CASPMNTEAFF. This chain links TRBV2 with TRBJ1-1, with D unclear. V dropped 8 bases and J dropped 0 bases, with 4 bases sitting between them. Germline lookup yields CDR1 SNHLY and CDR2 FYNNEI. The CDR3 is 11 residues long.